This T cell receptor beta chain was profiled in a study of read filtering for tumor transcriptome and immune sequencing. About the research overall: By R-ISS, stages I, II and III held roughly 8, 16 and 7 patients. TCR-mapped reads were about 3.5 to 10.27 million with IR-seq versus about 85 to 1,300 with RNA-seq. Study-wide results and caveats: This fraction held mixed bone marrow immune cells after CD138-negative sorting. Even smaller IR-seq throughput identified most shared clonotypes.

V gave up 4 bases and J gave up 6 bases; unmatched junction bases: 2. CDR1 is SGHTA, CDR2 FQGTGA, per germline. This CDR3 has 13 residues. This clonotype was counted a single time. The antigen remains undetermined. A far larger clone is one base from this, pointing to a likely read error. From approximately 430 ng of RNA, a library with molecular barcoded alpha/delta and beta/gamma adaptors was made. TCRdb ran MiXCR on the reads and lists one entry per CDR3 protein. The table lists 100,000 to 150,000 distinct CDR3 sequences, 13% of them singletons. This TCR derives from a donor at least 40 years old with multiple myeloma. The J gene is TRBJ2-1, the V gene TRBV7-3; 8 nucleotides line up with TRBD2. The sequenced sample consisted of a population of CD138-negative cells sorted from bone marrow. CDR3 in DNA: TGTGCCAGCAGCTGGACTAGCTGCAATGAGCAGTTCTTC. Its translation: CASSWTSCNEQFF.